This TCR beta chain was captured in a study of blood T cell repertoires in COVID-19. The germline V gene has CDR1 SNHLY and CDR2 FYNNEI. The CDR3 length is 16 residues. Trimming at V came to 6 bases and at J to 1 base, leaving 9 bases not matched to a gene. Original processing notes: Scientists estimated how many nucleated cells there were by amplifying reference gene primers. Measured with immunoSEQ multiplex PCR; TCRdb has only the in-frame clones, and not every one. V, J and clone size reflect that table, while D and trimming were determined from the DNA. The data contain roughly 34,000 clones, roughly 78% of them seen just once; the ten biggest clones take up about an eighth.

The V call is TRBV2, the J call TRBJ1-2, with 9 bases fitting TRBD1. The clonotype comes from a woman in her sixties or seventies with acute or convalescent COVID-19. Material for sequencing was peripheral blood. CDR3 coding DNA: TGTGCCAGCAGGTCGACAGGGGGGGTTTTTAACTATGGCTACACCTTC. Protein product: CASRSTGGVFNYGYTF.